These T cell receptor beta chains were read from a single sample in a study of blood T cell repertoires in COVID-19. Only in-frame clones appear in the TCRdb table, and some are missing; sequencing was by immunoSEQ multiplex PCR. The data contain 100,000 to 150,000 clones, under 85% of them singletons. Sequencing input: peripheral blood. The receptors originated from a woman aged 60 to 75 with acute or convalescent COVID-19. Both conserved end residues are part of each CDR3. D genes are given only for firm matches. Clone size is shown for a subset of rows, as once, few, many or a class of expanded clone.

D gene: NA; V gene: TRBV6-5; J gene: TRBJ1-2; clone size: NA; CDR3 protein: CASRGGHTTNYGYTF; CDR3 DNA: TGTGCCAGCAGGGGTGGGCACACCACTAACTATGGCTACACCTTC
D gene: TRBD1; V gene: TRBV28; J gene: TRBJ2-2; clone size: NA; CDR3 protein: CASSPGTGGSGELFF; CDR3 DNA: TGTGCCAGCAGCCCTGGGACAGGGGGGTCCGGGGAGCTGTTTTTT
D gene: TRBD1; V gene: TRBV7-2; J gene: TRBJ1-1; clone size: NA; CDR3 protein: CASSPQGVAEAFF; CDR3 DNA: TGTGCCAGCAGCCCGCAGGGGGTGGCTGAAGCTTTCTTT
D gene: TRBD1; V gene: TRBV28; J gene: TRBJ1-2; clone size: NA; CDR3 protein: CATPSGTAEGGYTF; CDR3 DNA: TGTGCCACACCCTCCGGGACAGCGGAAGGCGGCTACACCTTC
D gene: TRBD1; V gene: TRBV6-5; J gene: TRBJ1-1; clone size: NA; CDR3 protein: CASRMTGSEAFF; CDR3 DNA: TGTGCCAGCAGGATGACAGGGAGTGAAGCTTTCTTT
D gene: TRBD1; V gene: TRBV4-2; J gene: TRBJ1-2; clone size: NA; CDR3 protein: CASSQDPIRQGNGYTF; CDR3 DNA: TGTGCCAGCAGCCAAGACCCCATCCGACAGGGGAATGGCTACACCTTC
D gene: NA; V gene: TRBV9; J gene: TRBJ2-2; clone size: NA; CDR3 protein: CASSGTGGGMAQSTGELFF; CDR3 DNA: TGTGCCAGCAGCGGAACAGGGGGGGGAATGGCCCAAAGCACCGGGGAGCTGTTTTTT
D gene: NA; V gene: TRBV5-4; J gene: TRBJ2-5; clone size: NA; CDR3 protein: CASSFGQVLRGRRETQYF; CDR3 DNA: TGTGCCAGCAGCTTTGGCCAGGTTTTGCGGGGGCGACGAGAGACCCAGTACTTC
D gene: NA; V gene: TRBV5-1; J gene: TRBJ2-5; clone size: NA; CDR3 protein: CASTGGQAQETQYF; CDR3 DNA: TGCGCCAGCACCGGTGGCCAGGCTCAAGAGACCCAGTACTTC
D gene: NA; V gene: TRBV6-5; J gene: TRBJ2-5; clone size: NA; CDR3 protein: CASSYSWTYLQETQYF; CDR3 DNA: TGTGCCAGCAGTTACTCCTGGACATACCTCCAAGAGACCCAGTACTTC
D gene: TRBD1; V gene: TRBV5-1; J gene: TRBJ1-2; clone size: NA; CDR3 protein: CASSARQGPNYGYTF; CDR3 DNA: TGCGCCAGCAGCGCGAGACAGGGTCCTAACTATGGCTACACCTTC
D gene: NA; V gene: TRBV14; J gene: TRBJ1-4; clone size: NA; CDR3 protein: CASSQTSGKLFF; CDR3 DNA: TGTGCCAGCAGCCAAACGTCTGGCAAACTGTTTTTT
D gene: NA; V gene: TRBV5-1; J gene: TRBJ2-1; clone size: NA; CDR3 protein: CASSLAEGIYNEQFF; CDR3 DNA: TGCGCCAGCAGCTTGGCCGAGGGTATCTACAATGAGCAGTTCTTC
D gene: NA; V gene: TRBV7-2; J gene: TRBJ1-5; clone size: NA; CDR3 protein: CASSPGQKGQPQHF; CDR3 DNA: TGTGCCAGCAGCCCCGGACAAAAGGGTCAGCCCCAGCATTTT
D gene: NA; V gene: TRBV7-6; J gene: TRBJ1-3; clone size: few; CDR3 protein: CASSSTRGGTGNTIYF; CDR3 DNA: TGTGCCAGCAGCTCCACCCGGGGGGGTACAGGAAACACCATATATTTT
D gene: NA; V gene: TRBV11-2; J gene: TRBJ2-7; clone size: NA; CDR3 protein: CASSSQGSSYEQYF; CDR3 DNA: TGTGCCAGCAGCTCCCAGGGATCCTCCTACGAGCAGTACTTC
D gene: TRBD1; V gene: TRBV29-1; J gene: TRBJ1-2; clone size: NA; CDR3 protein: CSVENRDRDGYTF; CDR3 DNA: TGCAGCGTTGAAAACCGGGACAGGGATGGCTACACCTTC
D gene: NA; V gene: TRBV6-2/TRBV6-3; J gene: TRBJ1-6; clone size: NA; CDR3 protein: CASSYDGQFNSPLHF; CDR3 DNA: TGTGCCAGCAGTTACGATGGACAGTTCAATTCACCCCTCCACTTT
D gene: NA; V gene: TRBV9; J gene: TRBJ2-1; clone size: NA; CDR3 protein: CASSVGSGLGFNEQFF; CDR3 DNA: TGTGCCAGCAGCGTAGGGTCAGGGTTAGGCTTCAATGAGCAGTTCTTC
D gene: NA; V gene: TRBV28; J gene: TRBJ1-6; clone size: NA; CDR3 protein: CASTAYNSPLHF; CDR3 DNA: TGTGCCAGCACCGCCTATAATTCACCCCTCCACTTT
D gene: NA; V gene: TRBV13; J gene: TRBJ2-2; clone size: NA; CDR3 protein: CASSFGGPTGELFF; CDR3 DNA: TGTGCCAGCAGCTTCGGGGGGCCCACCGGGGAGCTGTTTTTT
D gene: NA; V gene: TRBV5-8; J gene: TRBJ1-6; clone size: few; CDR3 protein: CASSSQDYNSPLHF; CDR3 DNA: TGTGCCAGCAGCTCACAGGATTATAATTCACCCCTCCACTTT
D gene: TRBD1; V gene: TRBV5-1; J gene: TRBJ2-5; clone size: once; CDR3 protein: CASSLGQGAETQYF; CDR3 DNA: TGCGCCAGCAGCTTGGGGCAGGGGGCTGAGACCCAGTACTTC
D gene: TRBD2; V gene: TRBV19; J gene: TRBJ2-7; clone size: NA; CDR3 protein: CASSFREGAYEQYF; CDR3 DNA: TGTGCCAGTAGCTTCCGGGAGGGAGCCTACGAGCAGTACTTC
D gene: TRBD1; V gene: TRBV28; J gene: TRBJ1-5; clone size: NA; CDR3 protein: CASSSLRGSQPQHF; CDR3 DNA: TGTGCCAGCAGTTCCCTCAGGGGGAGTCAGCCCCAGCATTTT
D gene: TRBD1; V gene: TRBV12-5; J gene: TRBJ1-5; clone size: NA; CDR3 protein: CASGSYRDREGNQPQHF; CDR3 DNA: TGTGCTAGTGGTTCCTACCGGGACAGGGAAGGCAATCAGCCCCAGCATTTT
D gene: NA; V gene: TRBV7-8; J gene: TRBJ1-4; clone size: NA; CDR3 protein: CASSSTGISEKLFF; CDR3 DNA: TGTGCCAGCAGCTCTACAGGGATCAGTGAAAAACTGTTTTTT
D gene: TRBD1; V gene: TRBV6-5; J gene: TRBJ1-2; clone size: NA; CDR3 protein: CASSYRSGGAGGYTF; CDR3 DNA: TGTGCCAGCAGTTATCGTTCAGGGGGCGCAGGTGGCTACACCTTC
D gene: NA; V gene: TRBV19; J gene: TRBJ1-1; clone size: NA; CDR3 protein: CASSMSGNTEAFF; CDR3 DNA: TGTGCCAGTAGTATGAGTGGGAACACTGAAGCTTTCTTT
D gene: NA; V gene: TRBV6-5; J gene: TRBJ2-5; clone size: NA; CDR3 protein: CASSYQQQETQYF; CDR3 DNA: TGTGCCAGCAGTTACCAACAACAAGAGACCCAGTACTTC
D gene: NA; V gene: TRBV21-1; J gene: TRBJ1-1; clone size: NA; CDR3 protein: CASSSGGSHTEAFF; CDR3 DNA: TGTGCCAGCAGTTCAGGGGGCTCGCACACTGAAGCTTTCTTT
D gene: NA; V gene: TRBV5-5; J gene: TRBJ1-5; clone size: once; CDR3 protein: CASSNPNSQPQHF; CDR3 DNA: TGTGCCAGCAGCAACCCGAATAGTCAGCCCCAGCATTTT
D gene: NA; V gene: TRBV18; J gene: TRBJ1-6; clone size: NA; CDR3 protein: CASSPGGSYNSPLHF; CDR3 DNA: TGTGCCAGCTCTCCGGGCGGGTCCTATAATTCACCCCTCCACTTT
D gene: NA; V gene: TRBV2; J gene: TRBJ2-3; clone size: NA; CDR3 protein: CASRTDRGGTDTQYF; CDR3 DNA: TGTGCCAGCAGAACCGACAGGGGAGGGACAGATACGCAGTATTTT
D gene: NA; V gene: TRBV3-1/TRBV3-2; J gene: TRBJ1-1; clone size: NA; CDR3 protein: CASSQASGTEAFF; CDR3 DNA: TGTGCCAGCAGCCAAGCCTCGGGAACTGAAGCTTTCTTT
D gene: NA; V gene: TRBV7-9; J gene: TRBJ1-1; clone size: many; CDR3 protein: CASSLAGRTEAFF; CDR3 DNA: TGTGCCAGCAGCTTAGCAGGGAGGACTGAAGCTTTCTTT
D gene: TRBD1; V gene: TRBV6-5; J gene: TRBJ1-1; clone size: once; CDR3 protein: CASRRQGNTEAFF; CDR3 DNA: TGTGCCAGCAGACGACAGGGAAACACTGAAGCTTTCTTT
D gene: NA; V gene: TRBV5-4; J gene: TRBJ1-2; clone size: NA; CDR3 protein: CASSLWGGSYGYTF; CDR3 DNA: TGTGCCAGCAGCTTGTGGGGCGGCTCCTATGGCTACACCTTC
D gene: NA; V gene: TRBV12-3/TRBV12-4; J gene: TRBJ1-1; clone size: NA; CDR3 protein: CASSLRGTEAFF; CDR3 DNA: TGTGCCAGCAGTTTACGGGGAACTGAAGCTTTCTTT
D gene: NA; V gene: TRBV6-5; J gene: TRBJ1-2; clone size: few; CDR3 protein: CASSQGANYGYTF; CDR3 DNA: TGTGCCAGCAGCCAGGGTGCTAACTATGGCTACACCTTC
D gene: NA; V gene: TRBV18; J gene: TRBJ1-3; clone size: NA; CDR3 protein: CASSADSGNTIYF; CDR3 DNA: TGTGCCAGCTCGGCGGACTCTGGAAACACCATATATTTT
D gene: TRBD1; V gene: TRBV7-3; J gene: TRBJ1-2; clone size: few; CDR3 protein: CASSLGGERGYTF; CDR3 DNA: TGTGCCAGCAGTCTAGGGGGCGAGAGAGGCTACACCTTC
D gene: NA; V gene: TRBV6-6; J gene: TRBJ1-2; clone size: NA; CDR3 protein: CASSLTDNYGYTF; CDR3 DNA: TGTGCCAGCAGTCTGACAGATAACTATGGCTACACCTTC
D gene: NA; V gene: TRBV15; J gene: TRBJ1-2; clone size: NA; CDR3 protein: CATSRASDSSTF; CDR3 DNA: TGTGCCACCAGCAGAGCCAGCGATTCCTCCACCTTC
D gene: NA; V gene: TRBV27; J gene: TRBJ1-3; clone size: NA; CDR3 protein: CASSPYPQVSGNTIYF; CDR3 DNA: TGTGCCAGCAGTCCGTACCCACAGGTCTCTGGAAACACCATATATTTT